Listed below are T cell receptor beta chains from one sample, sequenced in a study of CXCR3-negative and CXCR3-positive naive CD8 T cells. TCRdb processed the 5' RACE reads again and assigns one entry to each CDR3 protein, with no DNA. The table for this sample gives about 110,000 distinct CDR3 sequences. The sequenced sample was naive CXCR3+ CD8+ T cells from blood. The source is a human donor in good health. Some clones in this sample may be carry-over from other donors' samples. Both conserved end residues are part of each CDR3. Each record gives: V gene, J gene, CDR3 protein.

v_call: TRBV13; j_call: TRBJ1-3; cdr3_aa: CASSLGSDGNTIYF
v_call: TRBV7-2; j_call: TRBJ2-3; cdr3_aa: CASSSLGGDSTDTQYF
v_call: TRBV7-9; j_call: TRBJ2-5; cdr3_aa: CASSFPTSVVETQYF
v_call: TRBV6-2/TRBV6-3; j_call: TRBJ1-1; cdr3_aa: CASSYFEGYMNTEAFF
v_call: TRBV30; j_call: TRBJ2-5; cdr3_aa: CAWSPTDSQETQYF
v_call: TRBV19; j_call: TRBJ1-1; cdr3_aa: CASSDRVNTEAFF
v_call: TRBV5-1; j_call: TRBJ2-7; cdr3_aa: CASTPEGGRVEQYF
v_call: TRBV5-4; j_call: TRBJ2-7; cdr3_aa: CASSLATGGRDEQYF
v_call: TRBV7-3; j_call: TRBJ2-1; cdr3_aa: CASSSGTGGEEQFF
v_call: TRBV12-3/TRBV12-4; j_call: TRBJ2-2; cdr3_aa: CASSLLAWPVRGDGRTGELFF
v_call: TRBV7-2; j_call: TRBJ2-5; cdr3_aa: CASSLLAAYQETQYF
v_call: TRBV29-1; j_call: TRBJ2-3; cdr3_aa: CSVGTGVTDTQYF
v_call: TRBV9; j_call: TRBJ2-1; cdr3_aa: CASSVGGGDEQFF
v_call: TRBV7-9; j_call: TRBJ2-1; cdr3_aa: CASSFHLGQGAIYNEQFF
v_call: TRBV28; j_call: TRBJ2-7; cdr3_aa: CASSLFPGGLGEQYF
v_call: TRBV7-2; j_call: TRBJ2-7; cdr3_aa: CASSSYGPNYEQYF
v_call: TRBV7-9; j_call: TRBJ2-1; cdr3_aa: CASSLRQESSYNEQFF
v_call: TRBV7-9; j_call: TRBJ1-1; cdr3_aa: CASSSGGSETEAFF
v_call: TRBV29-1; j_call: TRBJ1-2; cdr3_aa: CSVEEMIVPDGYTF
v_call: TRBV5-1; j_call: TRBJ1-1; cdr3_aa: CASSSTALPEAFF
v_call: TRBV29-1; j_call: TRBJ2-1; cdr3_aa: CSVVAGGGYNEQFF
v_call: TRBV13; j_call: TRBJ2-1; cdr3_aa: CASSLESYNEQFF
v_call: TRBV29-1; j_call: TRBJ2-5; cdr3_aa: CSGHLAGDETQYF
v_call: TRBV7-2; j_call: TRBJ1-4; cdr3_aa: CASSLAPFKWGSNEKLFF
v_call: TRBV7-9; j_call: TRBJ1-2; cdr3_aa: CASSSTELNNYGYTF
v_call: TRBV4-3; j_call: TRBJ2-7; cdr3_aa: CASSQDPSGGYEQYF
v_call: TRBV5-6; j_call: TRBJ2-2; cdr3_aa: CASSLGGAGELFF
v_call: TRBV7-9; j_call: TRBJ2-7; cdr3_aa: CASSLAQMGTTYEQYF
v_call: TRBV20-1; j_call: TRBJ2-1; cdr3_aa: CSATTVGDQYNEQFF
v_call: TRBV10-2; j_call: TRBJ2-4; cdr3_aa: CASSDRAGEGDIQYF
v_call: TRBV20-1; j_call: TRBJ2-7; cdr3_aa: CSARDARQDYYEQYF
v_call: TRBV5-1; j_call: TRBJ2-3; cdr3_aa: CASSFTTDTQYF
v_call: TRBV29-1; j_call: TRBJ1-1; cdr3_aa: CSVEQQGTEAFF
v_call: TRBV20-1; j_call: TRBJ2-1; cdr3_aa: CSARMFGGSGHNEQFF
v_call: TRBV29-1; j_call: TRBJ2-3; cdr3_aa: CSVEPTDTDTQYF
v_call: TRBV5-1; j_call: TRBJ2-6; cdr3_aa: CASSLVGFSGANVLTF
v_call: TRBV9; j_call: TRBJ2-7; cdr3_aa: CASSVRQTSYEQYF
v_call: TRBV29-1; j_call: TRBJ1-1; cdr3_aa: CSVDPGTVAFF
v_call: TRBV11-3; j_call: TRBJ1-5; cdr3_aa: CASSSGGQGNQPQHF
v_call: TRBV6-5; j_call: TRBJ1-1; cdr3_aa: CASSYFTGVGEAFF
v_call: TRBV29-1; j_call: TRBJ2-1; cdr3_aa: CSVGLVYNEQFF
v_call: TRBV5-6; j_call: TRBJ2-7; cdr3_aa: CASSLEGQGAPEQYF
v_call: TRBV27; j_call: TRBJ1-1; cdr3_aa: CASSFAGGWTEAFF
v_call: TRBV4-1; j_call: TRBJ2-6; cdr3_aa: CASSQELAGVSGANVLTF
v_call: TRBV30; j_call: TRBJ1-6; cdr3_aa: CAWSFSKISYNSPLHF
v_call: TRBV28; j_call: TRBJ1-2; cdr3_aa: CASSSPVTNYGYTF
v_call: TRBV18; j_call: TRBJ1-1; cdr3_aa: CASSPTGSGVNTEAFF
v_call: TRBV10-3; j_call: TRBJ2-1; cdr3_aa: CAISESLAINEQFF
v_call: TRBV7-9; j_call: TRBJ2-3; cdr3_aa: CASSRGSTDTQYF
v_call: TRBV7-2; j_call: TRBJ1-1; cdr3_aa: CASSFDRAVESNTEAFF
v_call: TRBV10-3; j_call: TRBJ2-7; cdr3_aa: CAIRGAGRKYEQYF
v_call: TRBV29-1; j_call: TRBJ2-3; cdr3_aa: CSVEEGGAITQYF
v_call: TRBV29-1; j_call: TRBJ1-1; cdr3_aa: CSVVAGTHLNTEAFF
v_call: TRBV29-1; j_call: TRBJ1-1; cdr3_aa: CSAVFGNTEAFF
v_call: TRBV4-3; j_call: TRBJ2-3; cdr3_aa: CASSHIPGDSGRAPQYF
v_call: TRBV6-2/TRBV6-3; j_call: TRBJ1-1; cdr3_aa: CASILATGRQEAFF
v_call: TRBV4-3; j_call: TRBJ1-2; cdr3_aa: CASSQVGLGSYGYTF
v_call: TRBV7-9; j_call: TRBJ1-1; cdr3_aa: CASSLWEGLAFF
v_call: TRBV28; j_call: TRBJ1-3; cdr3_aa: CASHRQGTQAGDTIYF
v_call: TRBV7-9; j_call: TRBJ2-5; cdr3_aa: CASSLGQLQETQYF